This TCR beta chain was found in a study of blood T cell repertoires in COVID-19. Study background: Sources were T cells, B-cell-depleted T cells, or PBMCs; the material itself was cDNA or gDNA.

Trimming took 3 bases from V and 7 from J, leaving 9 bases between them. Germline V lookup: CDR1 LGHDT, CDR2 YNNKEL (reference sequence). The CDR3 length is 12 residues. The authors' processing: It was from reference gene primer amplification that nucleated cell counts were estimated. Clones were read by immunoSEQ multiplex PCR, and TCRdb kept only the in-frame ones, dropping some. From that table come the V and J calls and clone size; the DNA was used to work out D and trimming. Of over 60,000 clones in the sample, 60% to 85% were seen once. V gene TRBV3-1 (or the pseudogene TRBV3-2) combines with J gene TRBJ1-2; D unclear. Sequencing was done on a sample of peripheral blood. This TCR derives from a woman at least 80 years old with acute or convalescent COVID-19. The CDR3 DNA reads TGTGCCAGCAGCCACAGAAGAGGTGGCTACACCTTC. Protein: CASSHRRGGYTF.